This paragraph covers one TCR beta chain sequence. Its target is unknown. Other DNA sequences of this sample code for an identical CDR3. This specimen belongs to a study of shared clonotypes between healthy human individuals. CD8 cells regarded as naive lacked CD45RO, were positively chosen for CCR7, and omitted terminally differentiated effector memory CD45RA+ cells. Study results and caveats: Donor scarcity curtailed the genetic and exposure-history diversity represented herein. Non-shared clonotypes showed lower generation probabilities than clonotypes common to all four donors.

TCRdb's table, derived via immunoSEQ multiplex PCR, lists solely in-frame clones and lacks some. The repertoire has more than 2 million clones, around 93% of them found once; the top ten carry approximately 1.7%. Trimming left V 6 bases short and J 2 bases short, with 7 bases between. This CDR3 is built from 13 residues. Germline assignment: CDR1 LNHDA and CDR2 SQIVND (reference sequence). The sequence derives from a man aged 18 to 29 in good health. Some clones in this sample may be carry-over from other donors' samples. The chain links TRBV19 to TRBJ2-2; D gene uncertain. Sequenced input: naive CD8+ T cells from PBMCs. The CDR3 reads CASSPANTGELFF. The CDR3 nucleotides read TGTGCCAGTAGCCCAGCCAACACCGGGGAGCTGTTTTTT.